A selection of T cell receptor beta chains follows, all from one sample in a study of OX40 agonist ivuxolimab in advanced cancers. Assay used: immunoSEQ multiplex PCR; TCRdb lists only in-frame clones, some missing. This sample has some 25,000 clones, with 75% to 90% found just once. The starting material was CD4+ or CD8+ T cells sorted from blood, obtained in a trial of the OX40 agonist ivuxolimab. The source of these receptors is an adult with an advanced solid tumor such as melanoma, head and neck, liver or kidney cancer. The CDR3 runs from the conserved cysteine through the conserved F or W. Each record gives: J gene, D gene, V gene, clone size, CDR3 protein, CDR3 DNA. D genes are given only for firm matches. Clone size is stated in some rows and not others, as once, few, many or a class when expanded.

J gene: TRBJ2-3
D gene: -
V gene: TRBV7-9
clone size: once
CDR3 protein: CASSLELRWHTQYF
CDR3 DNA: TGTGCCAGCAGCTTAGAGTTGCGATGGCATACGCAGTATTTT

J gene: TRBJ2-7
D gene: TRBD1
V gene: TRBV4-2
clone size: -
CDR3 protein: CASSPSGTGTYEQYF
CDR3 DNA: TGTGCCAGCAGCCCATCAGGGACAGGGACCTACGAGCAGTACTTC

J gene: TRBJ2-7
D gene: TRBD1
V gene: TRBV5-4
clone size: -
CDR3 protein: CASSPGTGVYEQYF
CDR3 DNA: TGTGCCAGCAGCCCCGGGACAGGGGTATACGAGCAGTACTTC

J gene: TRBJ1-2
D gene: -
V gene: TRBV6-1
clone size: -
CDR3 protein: CASRGGGTNGYTF
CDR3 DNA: TGTGCCAGCCGGGGTGGGGGGACTAATGGCTACACCTTC

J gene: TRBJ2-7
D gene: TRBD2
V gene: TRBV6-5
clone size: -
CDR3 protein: CASSYRLAGGQYEQYF
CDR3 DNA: TGTGCCAGCAGTTACCGGCTAGCGGGGGGGCAATACGAGCAGTACTTC

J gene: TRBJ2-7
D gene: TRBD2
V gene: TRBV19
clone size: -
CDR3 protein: CASMRTDGLAGERNREQYF
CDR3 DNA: TGTGCCAGTATGAGGACCGATGGACTAGCGGGAGAAAGGAATCGAGAGCAGTACTTC

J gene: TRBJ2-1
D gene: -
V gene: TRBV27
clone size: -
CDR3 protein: CASSFNFYGGSAHEQFF
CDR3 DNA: TGTGCCAGCAGTTTTAATTTTTACGGTGGTAGCGCTCATGAGCAGTTCTTC

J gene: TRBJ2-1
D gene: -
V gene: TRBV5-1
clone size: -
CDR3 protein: CASSLAQGTPPPRHEQFF
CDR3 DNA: TGCGCCAGCAGCTTAGCGCAGGGAACACCTCCCCCCAGGCATGAGCAGTTCTTC

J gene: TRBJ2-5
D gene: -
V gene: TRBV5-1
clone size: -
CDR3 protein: CASSLVQGPQETQYF
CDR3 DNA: TGCGCCAGCAGCTTGGTCCAGGGACCCCAAGAGACCCAGTACTTC

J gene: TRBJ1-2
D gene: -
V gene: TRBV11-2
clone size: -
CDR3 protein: CASSFGGPNYGYTF
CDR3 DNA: TGTGCCAGCAGCTTCGGGGGACCCAACTATGGCTACACCTTC

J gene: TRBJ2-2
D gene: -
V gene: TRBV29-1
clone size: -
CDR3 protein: CSVDPENTGELFF
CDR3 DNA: TGCAGCGTTGACCCGGAGAACACCGGGGAGCTGTTTTTT

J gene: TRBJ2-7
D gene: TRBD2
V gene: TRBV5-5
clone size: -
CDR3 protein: CASSLGLAGGSTYEQYF
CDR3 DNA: TGTGCCAGCAGCTTGGGACTAGCGGGGGGGTCTACCTACGAGCAGTACTTC

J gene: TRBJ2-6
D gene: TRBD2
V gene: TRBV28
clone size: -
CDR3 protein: CASSSRLAPGANVLTF
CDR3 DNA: TGTGCCAGCAGTTCCCGACTAGCTCCTGGGGCCAACGTCCTGACTTTC

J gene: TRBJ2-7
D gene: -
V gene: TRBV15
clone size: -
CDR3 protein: CATSGGTRLGEQYF
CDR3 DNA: TGTGCCACCAGCGGCGGGACTCGCCTCGGCGAGCAGTACTTC

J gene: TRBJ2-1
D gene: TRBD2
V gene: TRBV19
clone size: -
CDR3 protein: CASTPGTSNEQFF
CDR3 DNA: TGTGCCAGTACCCCCGGGACTAGCAATGAGCAGTTCTTC

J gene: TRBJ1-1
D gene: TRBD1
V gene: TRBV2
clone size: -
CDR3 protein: CASSPDRGWNTEAFF
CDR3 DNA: TGTGCCAGCAGCCCCGACAGGGGGTGGAACACTGAAGCTTTCTTT

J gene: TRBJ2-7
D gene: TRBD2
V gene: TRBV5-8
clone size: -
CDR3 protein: CASSSRTSIYEQYF
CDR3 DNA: TGTGCCAGCAGCTCTCGGACTAGCATCTACGAGCAGTACTTC

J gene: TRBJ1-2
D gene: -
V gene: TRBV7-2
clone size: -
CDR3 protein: CASSLVRSHYGYTF
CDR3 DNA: TGTGCCAGCAGCTTAGTCAGGAGTCACTATGGCTACACCTTC

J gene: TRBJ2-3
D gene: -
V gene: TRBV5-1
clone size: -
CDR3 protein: CASSLSLAIDTQYF
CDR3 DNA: TGCGCCAGCAGCTTGAGCCTAGCAATAGATACGCAGTATTTT

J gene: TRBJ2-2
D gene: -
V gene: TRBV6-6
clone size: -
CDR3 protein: CASRAGGSGELFF
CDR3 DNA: TGTGCCAGCAGGGCCGGGGGTTCGGGGGAGCTGTTTTTT

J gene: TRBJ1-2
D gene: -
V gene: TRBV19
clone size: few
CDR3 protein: CASREAGLGDYTF
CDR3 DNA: TGTGCCAGTAGAGAGGCAGGACTGGGGGACTACACCTTC

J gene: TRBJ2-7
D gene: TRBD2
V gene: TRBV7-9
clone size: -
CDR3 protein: CASTGTSRFPNSYEQYF
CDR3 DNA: TGTGCCAGTACCGGGACTAGCCGATTTCCCAACTCCTACGAGCAGTACTTC